This passage covers 18 T cell receptor beta chains from one sample sequenced in a study of regulatory T cells in long-lasting Graves disease. Time point in this sample: persistent/refractory GD, antithyroid drugs over 5 years with positive TRAb. From PBMCs, RNA was extracted and then used to make the TCR library. In building TCR beta libraries, iRepertoire HTBI primers were used together with Arm-PCR of CDR3 regions. Via MiXCR, TCRdb re-called the multiplex PCR reads, giving one row per CDR3 protein. The data show about 340,000 distinct CDR3 sequences, less than 20% seen once. The specimen comprised peripheral blood mononuclear cells (PBMCs), sampled when the disease was refractory, from a patient treated with antithyroid drugs. The receptors shown here come from a female donor with Graves disease.

In this sample, this clonotype turned up many times. The J gene is TRBJ1-1, the V gene TRBV2, with unresolved D. The V end lost 9 bases, the J end lost 1 base, and 18 bases lay between the germline ends. Germline V gene data show CDR1 as SNHLY and CDR2 as FYNNEI. This CDR3 spans 15 amino acids. The CDR3 protein is CASRIASGANTEAFF. The CDR3 nucleotides are TGTGCCAGTAGAATAGCCAGTGGTGCGAACACTGAAGCTTTCTTT.

The rearrangement links TRBV6-1 to TRBJ2-7, with 9 nucleotides matching TRBD1. This CDR3 contains 16 residues. Germline V gene sequence: CDR1 MNHNS, CDR2 SASEGT. V shed 6 bases, J shed 5 bases, and the junction held 14 bases outside the gene matches. CDR3 sequence: CASRIRPGTGFHEQYF. The CDR3 DNA reads TGTGCCAGCAGGATACGACCCGGGACAGGGTTCCACGAGCAGTACTTC.

The chain links TRBV6-9 to TRBJ2-7; D is undetermined. Germline lookup yields CDR1 MNHGY and CDR2 SVAAGI. This CDR3 comprises 13 residues. Trimming took 3 bases from V and 2 from J, leaving 8 bases between them. Here the CDR3 DNA reads TGTGCCAGCAGTTACTCAAGCACCTACGAGCAGTACTTC. Translated: CASSYSSTYEQYF.

This clonotype showed up just a few times. The J gene is TRBJ2-2, the V gene TRBV14; D not resolved. There are 12 residues in the CDR3. V was cut by 7 bases and J by 6 bases, with 9 bases left in between. Germline V gives CDR1 SGHDN, CDR2 FVKESK. For the CDR3, the DNA is TGTGCCAGCAAAGGGTGGGCCGGGGAGCTGTTTTTT. It translates to CASKGWAGELFF.

In its sample, this clonotype was seen a few times. This chain uses TRBV19 with TRBJ1-2; 7 nucleotides agree with TRBD1. This CDR3 region has 15 residues. Germline CDR1 is LNHDA and CDR2 is SQIVND (reference sequence). The V gene end was trimmed by 5 bases and the J gene end by 4 bases; junction bases not matched to a gene: 10. The CDR3 DNA is TGTGCCAGTAGTCGCAATCGACAGGGCGGCTATGGCTACACCTTC. Translation gives CASSRNRQGGYGYTF.

The table lists this clonotype with many counts. This chain links TRBV7-2 with TRBJ2-5; D is unclear. The germline V gene has CDR1 SGHTA and CDR2 FQGNSA. The CDR3 length is 13 residues. V was cut by 3 bases and J by 1 base, with 6 bases left in between. The CDR3 reads CASSLNTQETQYF. CDR3 nucleotides: TGTGCCAGCAGCTTGAACACCCAAGAGACCCAGTACTTC.

About this clonotype itself: A much larger clone sits a single nucleotide away, making a read error possible. This chain joins TRBV28 and TRBJ1-5, with 9 bases aligning to TRBD1. V trimming: 6 bases; J trimming: 3 bases; junction bases outside the gene matches: 6. This CDR3 contains 15 residues. Germline CDR1 and CDR2: MDHEN and SYDVKM. The DNA for the CDR3 is TGTGCCAGCAGCACAGGGGGCGGAGACAATCAGCCCCAGCATTTT. As protein: CASSTGGGDNQPQHF.

The table lists this clonotype with many counts. The rearrangement uses TRBV28 and TRBJ1-2; D is unclear. CDR1 is MDHEN and CDR2 is SYDVKM in the germline V gene. V was pared by 3 bases and J by 7 bases, with 9 bases between. The CDR3 consists of 12 residues. CDR3 region: CASSFLLGGYTF. The CDR3 region has the DNA TGTGCCAGCAGTTTCCTCCTGGGTGGCTACACCTTC.

This clonotype was seen more than once but under ten times. V gene TRBV6-1 combines with J gene TRBJ2-7; no clear D gene. Trimming shortened V by 8 bases and J by 3 bases, and 14 bases separated the two germline ends. CDR1 is MNHNS, CDR2 SASEGT, per germline. The CDR3 runs to 13 residues. The CDR3 region is CASRRAAGYEQYF. The CDR3 nucleotides are TGTGCCAGCCGCCGGGCAGCAGGCTACGAGCAGTACTTC.

This chain joins TRBV6-1 and TRBJ2-7; weak D call: TRBD2 (6 bases). V was cut by 6 bases and J by 5 bases, with 17 bases left in between. The germline CDR1 and CDR2 sequences are MNHNS and SASEGT. The length of the CDR3 is 14 residues. The CDR3 region is CASRVGGAVNEQYF. For the CDR3, the DNA is TGTGCCAGCAGGGTGGGGGGAGCAGTAAACGAGCAGTACTTC.

This clonotype was counted once. A far more abundant clone sits one base away, making this likely a read error. This chain links TRBV7-3 with TRBJ1-1; unclear D gene. The CDR3 sequence is 13 residues long. CDR1 is SGHTA and CDR2 is FQGTGA in the germline V gene. CDR3 in amino acids: CASSLRLNTEALF. Here the CDR3 DNA reads TGTGCCAGCAGCTTACGGTTGAACACTGAAGCTCTCTTT.

This clonotype has at least ten counts. The chain joins TRBV12-3 or TRBV12-4 to TRBJ1-5, with D uncertain. CDR3 length: 15 residues. Trimming left V 5 bases short and J 3 bases short, with 14 bases between. CDR3 nucleotides: TGTGCCAGCAGTGAGGGTTTAGGGTTCAATCAGCCCCAGCATTTT. This encodes CASSEGLGFNQPQHF.

This clonotype was counted ten times or more. The CDR3 bases are TGTGCCAGCAGCTTAGAGGGGGCAAAACTGTTTTTT. It translates to CASSLEGAKLFF. V gene TRBV11-2 combines with J gene TRBJ1-4; possible D gene TRBD1, 6 bases. CDR3 size: 12 residues. Trimming left V 0 bases short and J 10 bases short, with 6 bases between. The V gene's germline CDR1 is SGHAT and CDR2 FQNNGV.

The rearrangement uses TRBV18 and TRBJ1-1; 7 nucleotides line up with TRBD1. This CDR3 has 16 amino acids. V gave up 4 bases and J gave up 4 bases; unmatched junction bases: 12. The germline V gene has CDR1 KGHSH and CDR2 LQKENI. CDR3 in DNA: TGTGCCAGCTCACGATTTCGGACAGGCAGGTTCACTGAAGCTTTCTTT. The encoded protein is CASSRFRTGRFTEAFF. Together with reference TRBV18 and TRBJ1-1, the CDR3 gives the full variable domain: NAGVMQNPRHLVRRRGQEARLRCSPMKGHSHVYWYRQLPEEGLKFMVYLQKENIIDESGMPKERFSAEFPKEGPSILRIQQVVRGDSAAYFCASSRFRTGRFTEAFFGQGTRLTVV.

The DNA of the CDR3 is TGTGCCAGCAGTACCTACAGGGCTGGCTATGGCTACACCTTC. Translation: CASSTYRAGYGYTF. The chain has TRBV6-2 or TRBV6-3 and TRBJ1-2; TRBD1 is a possible D gene (6 bases). V dropped 5 bases and J dropped 4 bases, with 14 bases sitting between them. The CDR3 runs 14 residues. Germline V gene lookup returns CDR1 MNHEY and CDR2 SVGEGT.

This sequence joins TRBV20-1 and TRBJ2-3; D unclear. Germline CDR1 is DFQATT and CDR2 is SNEGSKA (reference sequence). This CDR3 comprises 10 residues. The CDR3 reads CRVALGTQYF. In DNA form, the CDR3 reads TGCAGAGTAGCCTTAGGTACGCAGTATTTT.

This clonotype was recorded many times. V is TRBV3-1 and J is TRBJ1-2, with D possibly matching TRBD1 (6 bases). The CDR3 is 14 amino acids. In germline, CDR1 is LGHDT, CDR2 YNNKEL (reference sequence). V lost 1 base, J lost 13 bases, and 19 bases lay in between. The chain's CDR3 is CASSQGQTGLYGTF. The CDR3 coding sequence is TGTGCCAGCAGCCAAGGGCAGACAGGCCTTTACGGCACCTTC.

The chain couples TRBV5-4 to TRBJ1-4; 12 bases match TRBD1. V lost 6 bases, J lost 7 bases, and 4 bases stayed unmatched. There are 14 residues in the CDR3. Germline V gene data show CDR1 as SGHNT and CDR2 as YYREEE (reference sequence). Written as DNA, the CDR3 is TGTGCCAGCAAACCGGGACAGGGGGCTGAAAAACTGTTTTTT. It is translated as CASKPGQGAEKLFF.